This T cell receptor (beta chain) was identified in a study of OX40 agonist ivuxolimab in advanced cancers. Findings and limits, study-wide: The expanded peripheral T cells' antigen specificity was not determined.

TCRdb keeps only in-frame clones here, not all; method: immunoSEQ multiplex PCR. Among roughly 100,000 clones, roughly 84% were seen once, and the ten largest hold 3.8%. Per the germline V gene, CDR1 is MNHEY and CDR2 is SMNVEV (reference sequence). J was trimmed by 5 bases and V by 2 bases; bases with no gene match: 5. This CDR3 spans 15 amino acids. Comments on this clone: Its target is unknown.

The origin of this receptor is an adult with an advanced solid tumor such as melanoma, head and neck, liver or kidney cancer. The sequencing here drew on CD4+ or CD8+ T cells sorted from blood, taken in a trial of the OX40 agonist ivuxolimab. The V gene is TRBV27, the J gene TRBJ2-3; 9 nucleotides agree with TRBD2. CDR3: CASSLASGIQDTQYF. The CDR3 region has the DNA TGTGCCAGCAGTTTAGCTAGCGGGATACAAGATACGCAGTATTTT.